This T cell receptor (beta chain) was recorded in a study of graft-versus-host responses after intestinal transplantation. Background on the study: Induction with anti-thymocyte globulin, then tacrolimus and steroids for three to four years, was given to all recipients.

Whole-study findings and limits: An association linked early post-transplant HvG declines with peak circulating GvH clone levels.

About this clone: Its antigen is unidentified.

Profiled with immunoSEQ multiplex PCR; TCRdb holds only in-frame clones, not every one. The table has more than 90,000 clones, around 90% seen once; the top ten hold about 0.2%. This specimen was unstimulated CD4+ T cells sorted from spleen or lymph node cells, taken before transplant. The source of this sequence is a human donor who was the organ donor for an intestinal transplant.

The CDR3 protein is CASSLDHGGDGYTF. The CDR3, as DNA: TGTGCCAGCAGCTTAGATCACGGGGGGGATGGCTACACCTTC. This chain uses TRBV11-2 with TRBJ1-2, with D maybe TRBD1 (5 bases). Trimming took 0 bases from V and 6 from J, leaving 11 bases between them. CDR3 length: 14 residues. Germline CDR1 is SGHAT and CDR2 is FQNNGV.